Each of the 11 T cell receptor beta chains below was sequenced from the same sample in a study of CD8 T cells in Susac syndrome. Random hexamers were used to reverse transcribe an amount of roughly 0.5 to 1 ug RNA. TCRdb passed the immunoSEQ multiplex PCR reads through MiXCR, listing each CDR3 protein once. Seen here are about 150,000 distinct CDR3 sequences, almost 96% observed once, and the top ten hold over 0.075%. Sequenced sample: CD4+ T cells from PBMCs. The receptors derive from a human donor with Susac syndrome.

The chain is built from TRBV6-1 and TRBJ1-1; D ambiguous. The CDR3 is 13 amino acids. Trimming took off 8 bases at V and 3 bases at J, with 13 bases between the two ends. Germline V gene sequence: CDR1 MNHNS, CDR2 SASEGT. CDR3 coding DNA: TGTGCCAGCGGCCCCCGGGTGGACACTGAAGCTTTCTTT. Encoded protein: CASGPRVDTEAFF.

The chain employs TRBV12-3 or TRBV12-4 and TRBJ1-5, with D perhaps TRBD1 (6 bases). This CDR3 contains 14 residues. V shed 2 bases and J shed 7 bases, with 12 bases lying between them. The CDR3 DNA follows: TGTGCCAGCAGTTTAAACAGGGTGGGGCAGCCCCAGCATTTT. It specifies CASSLNRVGQPQHF.

The chain links TRBV5-4 to TRBJ1-5; D is unresolved. The germline gives CDR1 SGHNT, CDR2 YYREEE (reference sequence). The length of the CDR3 is 14 residues. V was trimmed by 0 bases and J by 3 bases, leaving 7 bases between them. This chain's CDR3 is CASSLGGNNQPQHF. The CDR3 nucleotides are TGTGCCAGCAGCTTGGGGGGAAACAATCAGCCCCAGCATTTT.

The rearrangement uses TRBV29-1 and TRBJ2-1; no clear D gene. The CDR3 is 11 residues long. Germline CDR1 SQVTM, CDR2 ANQGSEA. V was shortened by 6 bases and J by 4 bases, with 7 bases between the two germline ends. CDR3 nucleotide sequence: TGCAGCGTCTCAGGATACAATGAGCAGTTCTTC. Its translation: CSVSGYNEQFF.

This sequence joins TRBV6-6 and TRBJ2-7; 7 positions match TRBD2. The germline CDR1 and CDR2 sequences are MNHNY and SVGAGI (reference sequence). The CDR3 has 16 residues. The junction had 7 bases not matched to a gene; V was cut back by 2 bases and J by 0 bases. Here the CDR3 reads CASSYGPAGSSYEQYF. As DNA, the CDR3 is TGTGCCAGCAGTTACGGGCCAGCGGGGAGCTCCTACGAGCAGTACTTC.

V and J are TRBV29-1 and TRBJ2-7; D possibly corresponds to TRBD1 (6 bases). This CDR3 spans 12 amino acids. Germline CDR1 and CDR2: SQVTM and ANQGSEA. Deletions cut 6 bases from V and 3 bases from J, with 12 bases between. CDR3 sequence reads: CSVEDSLYEQYF. In DNA, the CDR3 is TGCAGCGTCGAGGACAGTCTCTACGAGCAGTACTTC.

This chain connects TRBV28 to TRBJ2-7; D unclear. Germline V gives CDR1 MDHEN, CDR2 SYDVKM. Trimming took off 6 bases at V and 7 bases at J, with 13 bases between the two ends. The CDR3 totals 12 residues. The CDR3 is CASRGWPEEQYF. The CDR3 nucleotides read TGTGCCAGCAGGGGCTGGCCTGAAGAGCAGTACTTC.

The chain recombines TRBV3-1 with TRBJ1-1; D is ambiguous. Germline V lookup: CDR1 LGHDT, CDR2 YNNKEL (reference sequence). V lost 4 bases to trimming and J lost 1 base, with 7 bases between them. The CDR3 runs to 13 residues. This CDR3 reads CASSPSGNTEAFF. The CDR3 coding sequence is TGTGCCAGCAGCCCATCGGGGAACACTGAAGCTTTCTTT.

The rearrangement links TRBV2 to TRBJ2-3, with D hard to call. V was trimmed by 8 bases and J by 0 bases, leaving 12 bases between them. The length of the CDR3 is 14 residues. Per germline, CDR1 SNHLY and CDR2 FYNNEI. This chain's CDR3 is CASRPPGSTDTQYF. The CDR3 DNA follows: TGTGCCAGCCGGCCCCCTGGTAGCACAGATACGCAGTATTTT.

This clonotype was seen once. The V gene is TRBV5-1, the J gene TRBJ2-1, with 10 bases aligning to TRBD2. This CDR3 is 17 amino acids long. Germline values: CDR1 SGHRS, CDR2 YFSETQ. V shed 3 bases and J 0 bases; nucleotides not matched to a gene: 6. The CDR3 nucleotides are TGCGCCAGCAGCTCATCTAGCGGGGGCCTCTCCTACAATGAGCAGTTCTTC. Protein product: CASSSSSGGLSYNEQFF. The full variable domain, rest sourced from reference TRBV5-1 and TRBJ2-1, is KAGVTQTPRYLIKTRGQQVTLSCSPISGHRSVSWYQQTPGQGLQFLFEYFSETQRNKGNFPGRFSGRQFSNSRSEMNVSTLELGDSALYLCASSSSSGGLSYNEQFFGPGTRLTVL.

This chain links TRBV4-1 with TRBJ2-2; a weak D match, TRBD1 (6 bases). The CDR3 consists of 15 residues. Germline assignment: CDR1 MGHRA and CDR2 YSYEKL. Trimming left V 4 bases short and J 3 bases short, with 12 bases between. CDR3 loop: CASSLWQGHTGELFF. CDR3 in DNA: TGCGCCAGCAGCCTATGGCAGGGGCACACCGGGGAGCTGTTTTTT.